This T cell receptor beta chain was identified during a study of cytomegalovirus exposure and HLA in healthy donors. Of note for this clone: Its target is unknown.

Nominally healthy donors provided the samples, though records likely missed some immune exposures. Overall study findings and caveats: Later analysis found that TCR beta chains associated with HLA were more clonally expanded than other, equally common chains.

Between the trimmed V and J ends, which lost 4 bases and 2 bases, there was a span of 10 bases. The CDR3 extends over 14 amino acids. Per germline, CDR1 MDHEN and CDR2 SYDVKM. PCR employed 60 Vbeta and 13 Jbeta primers. Sequencing used immunoSEQ multiplex PCR; TCRdb keeps in-frame clones, though not all of them. There are some 78,000 clones in the sample; around 70% occur only once, and 11% lies in the top ten. The chain has TRBV28 and TRBJ2-3; perhaps TRBD1 as D (6 bases). This TCR was recovered from a woman aged 40 to 49 in good health and CMV-seropositive. Material: PBMCs. The CDR3 is CASSWTENTDTQYF. The CDR3 DNA is TGTGCCAGCAGTTGGACAGAGAACACAGATACGCAGTATTTT.